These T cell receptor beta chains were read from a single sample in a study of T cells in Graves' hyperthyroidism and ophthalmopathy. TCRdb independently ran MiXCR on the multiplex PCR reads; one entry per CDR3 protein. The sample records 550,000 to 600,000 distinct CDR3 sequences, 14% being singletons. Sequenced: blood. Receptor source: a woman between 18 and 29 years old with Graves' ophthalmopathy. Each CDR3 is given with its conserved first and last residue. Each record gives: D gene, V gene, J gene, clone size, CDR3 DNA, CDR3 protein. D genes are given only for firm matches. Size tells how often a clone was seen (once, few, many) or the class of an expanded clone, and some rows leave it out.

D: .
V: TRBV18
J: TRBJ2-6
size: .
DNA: TGTGCCAGCTCACCCTACGAAATGCAGGACTCTGGGGCCAACGTCCTGACTTTC
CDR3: CASSPYEMQDSGANVLTF

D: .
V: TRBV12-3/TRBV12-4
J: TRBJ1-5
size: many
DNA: TGTGCCAGCAGTTTAGGCAGTGCAACCAATCAGCCCCAGCATTTT
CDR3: CASSLGSATNQPQHF

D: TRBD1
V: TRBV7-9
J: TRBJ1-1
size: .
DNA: TGTGCCAGCAGCTCCGACAGGGGGCGGGGTGAAGCTTTCTTT
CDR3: CASSSDRGRGEAFF

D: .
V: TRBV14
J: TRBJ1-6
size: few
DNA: TGTGCCAGCAGCCAACGCCCAGAGTCGAATTCACCCCTCCACTTT
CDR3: CASSQRPESNSPLHF

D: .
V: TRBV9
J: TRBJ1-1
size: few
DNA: TGTGCCAGCAGCGTAGTTGAGGTGCCCGTGAACACTGAAGCTTTCTTT
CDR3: CASSVVEVPVNTEAFF

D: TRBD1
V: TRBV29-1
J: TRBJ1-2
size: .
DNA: TGCAGCGTTGAAGATACAGGGGGGGGCTATGGCTACACCTTC
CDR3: CSVEDTGGGYGYTF

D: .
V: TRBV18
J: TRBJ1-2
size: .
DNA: TGTGCCAGCTCACCATTTTTAGGGTCCCGGGATAACTATGGCTACACCTTC
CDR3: CASSPFLGSRDNYGYTF

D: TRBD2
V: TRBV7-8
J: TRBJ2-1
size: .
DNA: TGTGCCAGCAGCTTACTAGCGGGAGGAAATACTGAGCAGTTCTTC
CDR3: CASSLLAGGNTEQFF

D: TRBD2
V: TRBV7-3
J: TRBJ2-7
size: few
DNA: TGTGCCAGCAGCTTAGCAGGGATCCCCGGGGGGGAGCAGTACTTC
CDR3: CASSLAGIPGGEQYF

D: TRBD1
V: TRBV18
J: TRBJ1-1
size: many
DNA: TGTGCCAGCTCACTAAGACAGGGAGAGAACACTGAAGCTTTCTTT
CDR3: CASSLRQGENTEAFF

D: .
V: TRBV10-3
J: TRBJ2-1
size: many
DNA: TGTGCCATCAGTTATGCGGATCCGACCTACAATGAGCAGTTCTTC
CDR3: CAISYADPTYNEQFF

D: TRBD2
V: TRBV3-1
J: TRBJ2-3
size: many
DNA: TGTGCCAGCAGCCAAGTTCGAGCAAAGCGGGAGTCAGATACGCAGTATTTT
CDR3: CASSQVRAKRESDTQYF

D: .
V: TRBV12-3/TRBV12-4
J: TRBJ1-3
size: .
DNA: TGTGCCAGTCTAACAGGCTCTGGAAACACCATATATTTT
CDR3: CASLTGSGNTIYF

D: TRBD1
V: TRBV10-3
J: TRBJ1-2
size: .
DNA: TGTGCCATCAGTGAGTCGGTGACAGGGAACTATGGCTACACCTTC
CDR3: CAISESVTGNYGYTF

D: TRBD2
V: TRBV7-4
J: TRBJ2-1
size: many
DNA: TGTGCCAGCAGCCACACGACGGGAGGGAAGGATGAGCAGTTCTTC
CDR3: CASSHTTGGKDEQFF

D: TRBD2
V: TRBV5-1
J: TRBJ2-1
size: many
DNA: TGCGCCAGCAGCTTGCAGTGGGCGGGAGATCCCTCCTACAATGAGCAGTTCTTC
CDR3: CASSLQWAGDPSYNEQFF

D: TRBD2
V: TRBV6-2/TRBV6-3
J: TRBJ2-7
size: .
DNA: TGTGCCAGCAGCCAACTAGCGGGGGCGCGGGCCTACGAGCAGTACTTC
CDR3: CASSQLAGARAYEQYF

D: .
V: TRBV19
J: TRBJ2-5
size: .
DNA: TGTGCCAGTAGTATCAGTTTAAAGGAGACCCAGTACTTC
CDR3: CASSISLKETQYF

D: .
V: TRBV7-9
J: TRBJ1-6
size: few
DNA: TGTGCCAGCAGCCCCACGGCTATCTATAATTCACCCCTCCACTTT
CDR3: CASSPTAIYNSPLHF

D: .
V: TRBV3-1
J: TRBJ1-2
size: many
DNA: TGTGCCAGCAGACCAAGGAAGGGAGAAGATGGCTACACCTTC
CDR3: CASRPRKGEDGYTF

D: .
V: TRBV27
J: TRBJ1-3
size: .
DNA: TGTGCCAGCAGTCTTCGGGCCTCCCTCTCTGGAAACACCATATATTTT
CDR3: CASSLRASLSGNTIYF

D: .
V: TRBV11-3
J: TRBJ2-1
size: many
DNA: TGTGCCAGCAGCTTTAACTACAATGAGCAGTTCTTC
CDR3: CASSFNYNEQFF